This T cell receptor (beta chain) originates from a study of T cell responses to AZD1222 COVID-19 vaccine. Study-level points and caveats: Sampled repertoires all dated from after the peak T cell response. Spike-specific TCR repertoires showed rising breadth and depth after two AZD1222 doses. Close to half of all spike-specific TCRs reportedly target regions of the variants that are unmutated. There were mostly white British donors and more females than males, and clonal diversity was possibly underestimated.

In this sample, this clone turned up once. Its antigen is still unknown. In germline, CDR1 is LGHDT, CDR2 YNNKEL (reference sequence). The CDR3 consists of 14 residues. The V end lost 4 bases, the J end lost 4 bases, and 11 bases lay between the germline ends. This table comes from immunoSEQ multiplex PCR, and its TCRdb copy is limited to in-frame clones, with some not included. The sample includes approximately 80,000 clones, approximately 90% seen only once; the top ten take 5% to 6%. The source is an adult in good health. This chain links TRBV3-1 (or the pseudogene TRBV3-2) with TRBJ1-3; D remains ambiguous. The specimen was peripheral blood, collected on day 0 of AZD1222 vaccination. CDR3 sequence reads: CASSPRAAGNTIYF. The CDR3 bases are TGTGCCAGCAGCCCGAGGGCAGCCGGAAACACCATATATTTT.